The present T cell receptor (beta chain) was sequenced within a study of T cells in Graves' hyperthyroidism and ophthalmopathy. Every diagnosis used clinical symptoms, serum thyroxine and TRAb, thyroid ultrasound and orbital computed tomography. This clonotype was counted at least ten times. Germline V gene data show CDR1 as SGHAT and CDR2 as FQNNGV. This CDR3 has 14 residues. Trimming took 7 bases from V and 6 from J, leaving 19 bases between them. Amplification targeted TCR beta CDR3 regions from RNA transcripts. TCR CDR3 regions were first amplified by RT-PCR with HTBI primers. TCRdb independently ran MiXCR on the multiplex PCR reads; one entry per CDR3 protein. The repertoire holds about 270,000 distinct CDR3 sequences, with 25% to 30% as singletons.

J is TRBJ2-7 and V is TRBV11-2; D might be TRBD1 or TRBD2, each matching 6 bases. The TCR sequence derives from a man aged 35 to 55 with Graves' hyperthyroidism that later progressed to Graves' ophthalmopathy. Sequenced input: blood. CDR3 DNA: TGTGCCAGCATCCCCGGTAGGGGGGAGCTCGAGCAGTACTTC. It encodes CASIPGRGELEQYF.